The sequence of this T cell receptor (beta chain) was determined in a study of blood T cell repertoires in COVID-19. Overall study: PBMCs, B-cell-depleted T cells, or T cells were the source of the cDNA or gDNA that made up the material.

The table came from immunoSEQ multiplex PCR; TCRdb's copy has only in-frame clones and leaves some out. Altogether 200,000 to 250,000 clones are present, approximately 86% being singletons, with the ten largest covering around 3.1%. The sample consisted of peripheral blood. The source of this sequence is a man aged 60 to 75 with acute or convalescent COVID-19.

The CDR3 loop is CASSSPGLGTPYGYTF. The CDR3 DNA sequence: TGTGCCAGTAGCTCCCCGGGACTAGGGACTCCCTATGGCTACACCTTC. The gene calls are TRBV19 and TRBJ1-2; TRBD1 might be the D (5 bases). With 6 bases removed from V and 4 bases from J, the gap between germline ends came to 21 bases. Germline V CDR1 and CDR2: LNHDA, SQIVND (reference sequence). The length of the CDR3 is 16 residues.